This T cell receptor beta chain appears in the sequencing data of a study of blood T cell repertoires in COVID-19. Overall study context: Samples came from the United States, Italy and Spain, spanning acute and convalescent COVID-19. T cells, B-cell-depleted T cells, or PBMCs provided the cDNA or gDNA that served as material.

The CDR3 runs 14 residues. V was pared by 0 bases and J by 9 bases, with 12 bases between. Germline CDR1 is SGHDN and CDR2 is FVKESK. The authors' processing: Quantification of nucleated cells was approximated via reference gene primer amplification. Some clones are missing from TCRdb's copy, which holds only in-frame ones; the method was immunoSEQ multiplex PCR. The V and J calls and the clone size are those of that table, but D and trimming were determined from the DNA. The repertoire holds roughly 100,000 clones, with about 87% as singletons. The genes are TRBV14 and TRBJ2-4, with D perhaps TRBD2 (6 bases). The sequence came from a young woman with acute or convalescent COVID-19. The sample comprised peripheral blood. The CDR3 DNA sequence: TGTGCCAGCAGCCAAGATCGGAGGGGAGGCATTCAGTACTTC. Translating gives CASSQDRRGGIQYF.